This is a list of T cell receptor beta chains from one sample in a study of CD8+ T cells in alopecia areata. Only in-frame clones appear in the TCRdb table, and some are missing; sequencing was by immunoSEQ multiplex PCR. The sample has 90,000 to 130,000 clones, about three fifths seen once. Here the sequenced sample was CD8+ T cells sorted from blood, taken at week 24, from a patient treated with tofacitinib. All receptors come from a human donor with alopecia areata. The CDR3 runs from the conserved cysteine through the conserved F or W. The order of the fields is D gene, J gene, clone size, V gene, CDR3 protein, CDR3 DNA. D genes are given only for firm matches. Clone size is not always given. Where it is, it says once, few, many or a class for expanded clones.

TRBD1,TRBJ1-2,once,TRBV13,CASSHRTGAAGYTF,TGTGCCAGCAGCCACAGAACAGGGGCGGCTGGCTACACCTTC
-,TRBJ2-7,few,TRBV2,CASTSIPEGNEQYF,TGTGCCAGCACTTCCATTCCAGAAGGTAACGAGCAGTACTTC
-,TRBJ2-7,few,TRBV6-1,CASSELGEQYF,TGTGCCAGCAGTGAATTAGGCGAGCAGTACTTC
-,TRBJ2-5,-,TRBV27,CASRVGHSQETQYF,TGTGCCAGCAGAGTAGGGCACAGCCAAGAGACCCAGTACTTC
-,TRBJ2-5,-,TRBV7-2,CASSLARGETQYF,TGTGCCAGCAGCTTAGCTAGGGGAGAGACCCAGTACTTC
-,TRBJ2-1,-,TRBV29-1,CSAEDVGGKAEQFF,TGCAGCGCCGAGGACGTTGGGGGAAAAGCTGAGCAGTTCTTC
TRBD1,TRBJ1-2,medium-sized,TRBV9,CASSLGQDYGYTF,TGTGCCAGCAGCTTAGGACAGGACTATGGCTACACCTTC
TRBD1,TRBJ2-5,-,TRBV6-6,CASSGGDRGLETQYF,TGTGCCAGCAGTGGAGGGGACAGGGGGCTGGAGACCCAGTACTTC
TRBD1,TRBJ2-7,few,TRBV7-9,CASSLPPGTGFHEQYF,TGTGCCAGCAGCTTACCCCCCGGGACAGGGTTCCACGAGCAGTACTTC
-,TRBJ2-2,few,TRBV29-1,CSVASGTSETGELFF,TGCAGCGTAGCCTCCGGGACGTCGGAAACCGGGGAGCTGTTTTTT
-,TRBJ1-1,few,TRBV6-5,CASSIGGTEAFF,TGTGCCAGCAGTATTGGGGGGACTGAAGCTTTCTTT
-,TRBJ2-1,-,TRBV10-2,CASSDVNSYNEQFF,TGCGCCAGCAGTGACGTTAACTCCTACAATGAGCAGTTCTTC
-,TRBJ2-6,-,TRBV2,CASSEWVPTGANVLTF,TGTGCCAGCAGTGAATGGGTCCCCACTGGGGCCAACGTCCTGACTTTC
-,TRBJ1-2,-,TRBV27,CASSPGGAYYGYTF,TGTGCCAGCAGTCCTGGAGGCGCTTACTATGGCTACACCTTC
-,TRBJ2-3,-,TRBV20-1,CSARAGYTQYF,TGCAGTGCTAGGGCTGGCTATACGCAGTATTTT
TRBD2,TRBJ2-5,-,TRBV5-1,CASSLRGVETQYF,TGCGCCAGCTCCCTCCGGGGGGTAGAGACCCAGTACTTC
-,TRBJ2-5,-,TRBV29-1,CSVSGIKGQYF,TGCAGCGTTTCCGGGATCAAGGGGCAGTACTTC
-,TRBJ2-3,-,TRBV2,CASSPAEGRTDTQYF,TGTGCCAGCAGTCCGGCGGAGGGGAGGACAGATACGCAGTATTTT
-,TRBJ2-3,-,TRBV7-8,CASSLDTDTQYF,TGTGCCAGCAGCTTAGACACAGATACGCAGTATTTT
TRBD1,TRBJ1-1,few,TRBV27,CASSPGTGEVNTEAFF,TGTGCCAGCAGTCCCGGGACAGGGGAAGTGAACACTGAAGCTTTCTTT
-,TRBJ1-2,-,TRBV11-1,CASSPRGSETHYGYTF,TGTGCCAGCAGCCCCCGGGGTTCTGAAACGCATTATGGCTACACCTTC
TRBD1,TRBJ2-7,-,TRBV2,CASSSSPQGTGTYEQYF,TGTGCCAGCAGTTCGAGTCCCCAGGGGACAGGGACCTACGAGCAGTACTTC
-,TRBJ2-3,-,TRBV29-1,CSVEDPYSDTQYF,TGCAGCGTTGAGGACCCTTACTCAGATACGCAGTATTTT
-,TRBJ2-1,-,TRBV27,CASSFSGLNEQFF,TGTGCCAGCAGTTTTTCGGGTTTAAATGAGCAGTTCTTC
-,TRBJ1-4,-,TRBV7-6,CASSWDWVRKKLFF,TGTGCCAGCAGCTGGGACTGGGTTCGGAAAAAACTGTTTTTT
-,TRBJ2-2,few,TRBV5-1,CASSLPDGSWGRETGELFF,TGCGCCAGCAGCCTCCCAGATGGGTCCTGGGGGCGAGAAACCGGGGAGCTGTTTTTT
-,TRBJ1-2,-,TRBV7-9,CASSLGHASPYGYTF,TGTGCCAGCAGCTTAGGCCACGCCAGCCCTTATGGCTACACCTTC
TRBD1,TRBJ1-2,-,TRBV30,CAWSPIGTGNGYTF,TGTGCCTGGAGCCCCATCGGGACAGGGAATGGCTACACCTTC
TRBD1,TRBJ2-5,-,TRBV7-9,CASSLSRGKETQYF,TGTGCCAGCAGCTTATCCAGGGGGAAAGAGACCCAGTACTTC
TRBD2,TRBJ2-5,-,TRBV11-2,CASSPPSGGAETQYF,TGTGCCAGCAGCCCACCGAGCGGGGGGGCCGAGACCCAGTACTTC
-,TRBJ1-1,-,TRBV19,CASSIAENTEAFF,TGTGCCAGTAGTATCGCAGAGAACACTGAAGCTTTCTTT
-,TRBJ2-7,-,TRBV9,CASSVSADSYEQYF,TGTGCCAGCAGCGTTTCCGCAGACTCCTACGAGCAGTACTTC
-,TRBJ2-6,few,TRBV2,CASSWRDSGANVLTF,TGTGCCAGCAGTTGGCGGGACTCTGGGGCCAACGTCCTGACTTTC
TRBD2,TRBJ2-3,-,TRBV15,CATSRDLELAGVTDTQYF,TGTGCCACCAGCAGAGATCTGGAACTAGCGGGGGTCACAGATACGCAGTATTTT
-,TRBJ2-5,few,TRBV5-4,CASSPPGGDHETQYF,TGTGCCAGCAGCCCCCCTGGAGGGGATCACGAGACCCAGTACTTC
TRBD1,TRBJ2-1,once,TRBV6-5,CASSSTGQGNEQFF,TGTGCCAGCAGTTCTACGGGACAGGGAAATGAGCAGTTCTTC
-,TRBJ1-1,-,TRBV5-1,CASSLDRNTEAFF,TGCGCCAGCAGCTTGGACAGGAACACTGAAGCTTTCTTT
-,TRBJ1-2,-,TRBV30,CAWSKGDGYTF,TGTGCCTGGAGTAAAGGAGATGGCTACACCTTC
-,TRBJ1-1,-,TRBV5-1,CASSFGGYSHTEAFF,TGCGCCAGCAGCTTTGGGGGATATAGTCACACTGAAGCTTTCTTT
-,TRBJ2-1,-,TRBV19,CATLSLSYNEQFF,TGTGCCACCCTGTCCCTCTCCTACAATGAGCAGTTCTTC
-,TRBJ1-5,-,TRBV29-1,CSVETRGGSQPQHF,TGCAGCGTTGAGACCAGGGGCGGTAGTCAGCCCCAGCATTTT
TRBD1,TRBJ1-2,-,TRBV2,CASSDGGQGGYGYTF,TGTGCCAGCAGTGACGGGGGACAGGGAGGCTATGGCTACACCTTC
TRBD1,TRBJ1-2,-,TRBV4-3,CASSQGTDYGYTF,TGCGCCAGCAGCCAGGGGACAGACTATGGCTACACCTTC
-,TRBJ2-1,few,TRBV2,CASKGFSYNEQFF,TGTGCCAGCAAGGGCTTCTCCTACAATGAGCAGTTCTTC
-,TRBJ2-7,-,TRBV7-9,CASSPSGPEQYF,TGTGCCAGCAGCCCCTCGGGGCCCGAGCAGTACTTC
-,TRBJ2-1,-,TRBV19,CASSIGGHPYNEQFF,TGTGCCAGTAGTATCGGGGGTCACCCCTACAATGAGCAGTTCTTC
-,TRBJ2-7,-,TRBV6-5,CATSTGEGEQYF,TGTGCCACCAGTACGGGAGAAGGAGAGCAGTACTTC
-,TRBJ2-3,many,TRBV6-1,CASSEAAGTGGDTQYF,TGTGCCAGCAGTGAAGCAGCCGGGACCGGAGGAGATACGCAGTATTTT
-,TRBJ2-2,-,TRBV30,CAWGPGRVNTGELFF,TGTGCCTGGGGCCCGGGCAGGGTTAATACCGGGGAGCTGTTTTTT
TRBD1,TRBJ2-7,-,TRBV27,CASSGTGTGMYEQYF,TGTGCCAGCAGTGGTACCGGGACAGGGATGTACGAGCAGTACTTC
-,TRBJ1-1,-,TRBV5-1,CASSEQGTAEAFF,TGCGCCAGCAGCGAACAGGGTACCGCTGAAGCTTTCTTT
-,TRBJ2-5,-,TRBV14,CASSNRYQETQYF,TGTGCCAGCAGCAACCGCTATCAAGAGACCCAGTACTTC
-,TRBJ2-3,-,TRBV27,CASSLGHPSTDTQYF,TGTGCCAGCAGTCTGGGGCACCCTAGCACAGATACGCAGTATTTT
-,TRBJ2-1,-,TRBV5-1,CASSLEGSWTVEQFF,TGCGCCAGCAGCTTGGAGGGTTCGTGGACGGTGGAGCAGTTCTTC